The 8 T cell receptor beta chains below all came from one sample that was sequenced in a study of regulatory T cells in long-lasting Graves disease. The authors built TCR beta libraries using iRepertoire HTBI primers and Arm-PCR of CDR3 regions. TCRdb reanalysed the multiplex PCR reads using MiXCR and keeps one entry per CDR3 protein. The sample yields about 460,000 distinct CDR3 sequences, 20% to 25% seen once. Regarding time point: persistent/refractory GD, antithyroid drugs over 5 years with positive TRAb. RNA from PBMCs was the source of the TCR library. The material sequenced was peripheral blood mononuclear cells (PBMCs), taken when the disease was refractory, from a patient treated with antithyroid drugs. Every receptor here comes from a female donor with Graves disease.

This clonotype was recorded many times. The J gene is TRBJ2-7, the V gene TRBV28, with TRBD2 identical over 10 bases. Germline lookup yields CDR1 MDHEN and CDR2 SYDVKM. The CDR3 consists of 17 residues. With 5 bases clipped from V and 1 base from J, the junction kept 11 bases outside the gene matches. The CDR3 here is CASSAPTGLAVSYEQYF. In DNA, the CDR3 is TGTGCCAGCAGTGCCCCCACCGGACTAGCGGTTTCCTACGAGCAGTACTTC.

The chain is built from TRBV5-5 and TRBJ1-2, with 7 bases fitting TRBD1. CDR1 is SGHKS, CDR2 YYEKEE, per germline (reference sequence). There are 14 residues in the CDR3. V gave up 5 bases and J gave up 6 bases; unmatched junction bases: 10. In DNA, the CDR3 is TGTGCCAGCAGTTCCGGTCAGGGGGTAAATGGCTACACCTTC. It yields the protein CASSSGQGVNGYTF.

V gene TRBV12-5 combines with J gene TRBJ2-5; 9 nucleotides agree with TRBD1. J gave up 4 bases and V 2 bases, and 8 bases lay outside the gene matches. The germline V gene has CDR1 LGHNT and CDR2 FRNRAP. The CDR3 is 16 residues long. The DNA of the CDR3 is TGTGCTAGTGGTTTGTCACTCGTGGGACAGGGAGAGACCCAGTACTTC. Translating gives CASGLSLVGQGETQYF.

This clonotype was seen more than once but under ten times. The chain couples TRBV5-6 to TRBJ2-7; 7 bases are shared with TRBD2. J was trimmed by 7 bases and V by 3 bases; bases with no gene match: 10. Germline V gene data show CDR1 as SGHDT and CDR2 as YYEEEE. The CDR3 extends over 14 amino acids. CDR3 coding DNA: TGTGCCAGCAGCTCCGGAATTTCAGCGGGAGAGCAGTACTTC. Translation gives CASSSGISAGEQYF.

This sequence joins TRBV30 and TRBJ1-2, with D possibly TRBD1 on 5 matching bases. The germline V gene has CDR1 GTSNPN and CDR2 SVGIG (reference sequence). The CDR3 length is 13 residues. V lost 0 bases, J lost 6 bases, and 11 bases lay in between. For the CDR3, the DNA is TGTGCCTGGAGTGTACTCAGGGTCGATGGCTACACCTTC. Translation gives CAWSVLRVDGYTF.

A note on this clonotype: A junction end diverges from the germline sequence, so it may reflect a read error. The chain recombines TRBV12-5 with TRBJ2-5, with a possible D match to TRBD2 (6 bases). Germline lookup yields CDR1 LGHNT and CDR2 FRNRAP. The CDR3 sequence is 15 residues long. CDR3 region: CASGMVRTKVEAQYF. The CDR3 DNA follows: TGTGCTAGTGGTATGGTTCGGACTAAGGTAGAGGCCCAGTACTTC.

This clonotype was observed at least ten times. The J gene is TRBJ2-5, the V gene TRBV6-1; TRBD2 matches 8 bases. The ends lost 4 bases at V and 1 base at J; junction bases unmatched: 11. The CDR3 is 17 amino acids. Germline CDR1 MNHNS, CDR2 SASEGT. The CDR3 region has the DNA TGTGCCAGCAGTGCCGTTGGGACTAGTAGTTTCCAAGAGACCCAGTACTTC. Its protein is CASSAVGTSSFQETQYF.

This clonotype was counted at least ten times. The chain uses TRBV20-1 and TRBJ1-2; possibly TRBD1 for D (6 bases). This CDR3 spans 14 amino acids. The germline gives CDR1 DFQATT, CDR2 SNEGSKA (reference sequence). Trimming took 4 bases from V and 4 from J, leaving 16 bases between them. This CDR3 reads CSAKGGRVSYGYTF. In DNA form, the CDR3 reads TGCAGTGCTAAAGGGGGTCGGGTTTCCTATGGCTACACCTTC.